Presented here are 6 T cell receptor beta chains from one specimen sequenced in a study of T cell repertoires in ileal Crohn's disease. Assay: immunoSEQ multiplex PCR; the TCRdb copy retains only in-frame clones and omits some. In the table there are under 8,500 clones, around four fifths of which are singletons. The specimen sequenced was ileal tissue. Receptors originate from an adult with Crohn's disease.

The chain joins TRBV11-1 to TRBJ1-6, with 7 bases aligning to TRBD1. From germline, CDR1 is SGHAT and CDR2 FQDESV (reference sequence). This CDR3 has 14 amino acids. V lost 0 bases to trimming and J lost 9 bases; unmatched junction nucleotides: 2. The CDR3 nucleotides read TGTGCCAGCAGCTTAGCAGGACAGGTTTCACCCCTCCACTTT. Residues: CASSLAGQVSPLHF.

This sequence joins TRBV7-9 and TRBJ1-1; D is possibly TRBD1 (5 bases). The CDR3 runs 14 residues. Per germline, CDR1 SEHNR and CDR2 FQNEAQ (reference sequence). V dropped 5 bases and J dropped 1 base, with 11 bases sitting between them. The CDR3 nucleotides are TGTGCCAGCAGCCTCAGGGCGGAGAACACTGAAGCTTTCTTT. Protein product: CASSLRAENTEAFF.

This clone was seen a handful of times. The chain links TRBV19 to TRBJ2-5, with 15 bases matching TRBD2. The CDR3 sequence is 17 residues long. The germline V gene encodes CDR1 LNHDA and CDR2 SQIVND (reference sequence). V was clipped by 5 bases and J by 0 bases; unmatched bases: 4. The CDR3: CASSWTSGGADQETQYF. As DNA, the CDR3 is TGTGCCAGTAGTTGGACTAGCGGGGGGGCCGACCAAGAGACCCAGTACTTC.

By share of the sample, this clone is medium-sized. The V call is TRBV28, the J call TRBJ1-1; weak D call: TRBD1 (6 bases). V dropped 2 bases and J dropped 2 bases, with 15 bases sitting between them. Germline CDR1 reads MDHEN; CDR2 reads SYDVKM. The CDR3 totals 16 residues. In DNA, the CDR3 is TGTGCCAGCAGTTTACCCAGGGGCGGAATCAACACTGAAGCTTTCTTT. This gives the protein CASSLPRGGINTEAFF.

The chain joins TRBV28 to TRBJ2-3; tentatively, D is TRBD1 (5 bases). This CDR3 has 16 residues. Germline assignment: CDR1 MDHEN and CDR2 SYDVKM. V was shortened by 5 bases and J by 0 bases, with 15 bases between the two germline ends. CDR3 loop: CASSRYRLLSTDTQYF. CDR3 nucleotides: TGTGCCAGCAGTAGATACAGGCTGCTAAGCACAGATACGCAGTATTTT.

This clone ranks as medium-sized. The chain links TRBV5-4 to TRBJ2-1; D unclear. This CDR3 is 12 amino acids long. Trimming took 1 base from V and 7 from J, leaving 6 bases between them. CDR1 and CDR2 from the germline V gene are SGHNT and YYREEE (reference sequence). Written as DNA, the CDR3 is TGTGCCAGCAGCTTGCAGTCTAATGAGCAGTTCTTC. It translates to CASSLQSNEQFF.